This TCR beta chain was profiled in a study of cytomegalovirus exposure and HLA in healthy donors. The junction had 2 bases not matched to a gene; V was cut back by 4 bases and J by 4 bases. This CDR3 spans 15 amino acids. The V gene's germline CDR1 is LGHNA and CDR2 YNFKEQ. Samples came from healthy bone marrow donors. These donors counted as nominally healthy when sampled, but unrecorded immune exposures were likely. The primer mix had 60 Vbeta and 13 Jbeta primers. TCRdb keeps only in-frame clones here, not all; method: immunoSEQ multiplex PCR. The repertoire holds 210,000 or so clones, with about 85% as singletons.

The receptor was derived from a girl aged 2 to 10 in good health and CMV-seronegative. The chain carries TRBV4-2 and TRBJ2-1; 12 nucleotides match TRBD2. The sequenced sample consisted of PBMCs. As DNA, the CDR3 is TGTGCCAGCAGCCGTACTAGCGGGGGGTACAATGAGCAGTTCTTC. This translates into CASSRTSGGYNEQFF.